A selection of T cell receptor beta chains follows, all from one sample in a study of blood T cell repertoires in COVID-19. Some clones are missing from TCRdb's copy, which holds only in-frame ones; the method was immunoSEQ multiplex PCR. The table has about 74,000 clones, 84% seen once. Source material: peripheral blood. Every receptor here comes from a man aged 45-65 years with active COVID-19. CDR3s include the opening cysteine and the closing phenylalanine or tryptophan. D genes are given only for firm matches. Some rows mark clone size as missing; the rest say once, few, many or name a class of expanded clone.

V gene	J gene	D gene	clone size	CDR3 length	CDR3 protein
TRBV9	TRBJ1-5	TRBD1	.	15	CASSPGTGDSSTQHF
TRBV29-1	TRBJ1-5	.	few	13	CSVAQGRDQPQHF
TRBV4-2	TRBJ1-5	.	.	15	CASSPLDRSDQPQHF
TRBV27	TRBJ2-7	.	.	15	CASSRERGTEYEQYF
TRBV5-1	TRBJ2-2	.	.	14	CASSSTGNTGELFF
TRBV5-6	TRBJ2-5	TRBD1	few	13	CASSRTGWETQYF
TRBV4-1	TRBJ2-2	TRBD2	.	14	CASSLAGYTGELFF
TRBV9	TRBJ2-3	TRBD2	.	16	CASSLGTSGRADTQYF
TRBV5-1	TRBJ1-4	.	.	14	CASSSQGTNEKLFF
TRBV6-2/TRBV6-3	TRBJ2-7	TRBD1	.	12	CASSYRGLEQYF
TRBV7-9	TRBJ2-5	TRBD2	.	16	CASSLVLAGRQETQYF
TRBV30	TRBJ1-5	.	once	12	CAWSATNQPQHF
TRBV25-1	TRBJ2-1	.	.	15	CASSEPQGPYNEQFF
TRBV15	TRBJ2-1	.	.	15	CATSKARDTYNEQFF
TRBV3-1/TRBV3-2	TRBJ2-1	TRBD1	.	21	CASSQSPGQGRVGGSYNEQFF
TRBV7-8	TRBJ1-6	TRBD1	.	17	CASSLIAGQGDNSPLHF
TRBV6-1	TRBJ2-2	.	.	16	CASSEMSLVGAGELFF
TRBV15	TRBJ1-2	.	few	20	CATSRGKAPGRAGLGVGYTF
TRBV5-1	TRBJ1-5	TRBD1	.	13	CASSLTGEQPQHF
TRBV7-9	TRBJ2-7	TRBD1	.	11	CASEGAGEQYF
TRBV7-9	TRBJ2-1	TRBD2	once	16	CASSPGLAGGWDEQFF
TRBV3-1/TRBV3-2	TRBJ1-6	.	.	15	CASSQGHYNGSPLHF
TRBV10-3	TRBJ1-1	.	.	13	CAINTGGPREAFF
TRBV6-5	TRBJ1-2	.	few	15	CASRGGSQGSGGYTF
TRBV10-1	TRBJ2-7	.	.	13	CASSERGPYEQYF
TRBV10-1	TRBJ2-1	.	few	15	CASSRGGGAANEQFF
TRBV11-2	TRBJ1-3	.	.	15	CASSLGQSSGNTIYF
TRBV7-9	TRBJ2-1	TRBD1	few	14	CASSLRTGTNEQFF
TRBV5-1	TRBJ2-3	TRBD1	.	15	CASSIQGAGTDTQYF